This record looks at one TCR beta chain sequence and its context. Genomic DNA (from each subset) was split evenly across several immunoSEQ plates. The data were produced by immunoSEQ multiplex PCR, yet TCRdb's version contains in-frame clones alone and is incomplete. The table records over a million clones, approximately 98.5% of them present only once. The data were obtained in a study of shared clonotypes between healthy human individuals. Donors, healthy HIV-negative adults, lacked recent acute infections or vaccinations. Among the donors, all were Caucasian adults who lived in Nashville, Tennessee. With V trimmed by 4 bases and J by 3 bases, 5 bases remained unmatched. The CDR3 runs to 15 residues. Looked up from germline, CDR1 is SGHNT and CDR2 is YYREEE (reference sequence).

This chain joins TRBV5-4 and TRBJ2-3; TRBD1 aligns across 10 bases. Material: naive CD4+ T cells sorted from blood. Subset given: CD45RA+ positively selected. The source of this sequence is a man aged 25 to 45 in good health. The CDR3 sequence is CASSAPGQGTDTQYF. The CDR3, as DNA: TGTGCCAGCAGCGCCCCGGGACAGGGGACAGATACGCAGTATTTT.